This entry describes one T cell receptor beta chain. A junction boundary mismatches the germline segment, possibly from a read error. These data belong to a study of blood T cells in healthy people across ages. The authors ran a second PCR of about 6 to 11 cycles using a sample-barcoded 5' primer and a J-beta primer mix. MiXCR, applied by TCRdb to the 5' RACE reads, yields one record per CDR3 protein. The sample has under 750,000 distinct CDR3 sequences, 40% to 55% seen once. The V gene's germline CDR1 is SGHTA and CDR2 FQGTGA. The CDR3 length is 14 residues. This TCR was sampled from a man aged 80 or over in good health. The specimen sequenced was blood. The rearrangement links TRBV7-3 to TRBJ2-3; D is perhaps TRBD1 or TRBD2 (6 bases each). The CDR3 DNA sequence: TGTGCCAGTAGCTTCGGGGGCGGCCAGGATACGCAGTATTTT. This translates into CASSFGGGQDTQYF.